This TCR beta chain was profiled in a study of blood T cell repertoires in COVID-19. J lost 4 bases, V lost 2 bases, and 7 bases had no gene match. In germline, CDR1 is SGDLS, CDR2 YYNGEE. This CDR3 is built from 15 residues. Profiled with immunoSEQ multiplex PCR; TCRdb holds only in-frame clones, not every one. There are fewer than 250,000 clones in the sample; about 88% occur only once, and under 4% lies in the top ten. The chain is built from TRBV9 and TRBJ1-1; TRBD1 matches at 8 bases. Sequencing was done on a sample of PBMCs or T cells enriched from blood (not recorded which). The receptor's source is a woman aged 25 to 39 who had recovered from COVID-19. In DNA, the CDR3 is TGTGCCAGCAGCGTCGGCAGGGGGCCTACCACTGAAGCTTTCTTT. Its protein is CASSVGRGPTTEAFF.